This T cell receptor (beta chain) was sequenced during a study of shared clonotypes between healthy human individuals. Broader study findings: Among the subsets, naive ones generally showed larger estimated richness than memory ones. Enrolling few donors narrowed the genetic and exposure-history diversity that was represented. Rarefaction showed that sequencing of sorted subsets was incomplete (despite large depth).

This clone was seen just once. What it binds is unknown. The CDR3 loop spans 15 amino acids. Germline-derived CDR1 and CDR2 are MNHNY and SVGAGI (reference sequence). The germline V and J ends were trimmed by 0 bases and 10 bases, with 13 bases remaining between them. All the donors were Caucasian adults who lived in Nashville, Tennessee. TCRdb's table, derived via immunoSEQ multiplex PCR, lists solely in-frame clones and lacks some. Altogether approximately 530,000 clones are present, about 96% being singletons, with the ten largest covering about 0.068%. The chain couples TRBV6-6 to TRBJ1-6; tentatively, D is TRBD1 (6 bases). This sequence was found in a woman in her thirties in good health. The specimen sequenced was naive CD4+ T cells sorted from blood. Specified subset: CD45RA+ positively selected. The CDR3 DNA is TGTGCCAGCAGTTACTCGCCAGGGGAGCACTCACCCCTCCACTTT. Its protein is CASSYSPGEHSPLHF.